This TCR beta chain was observed in a study of cytomegalovirus exposure and HLA in healthy donors. In the study overall: As an earlier analysis found, some 180 million T cells yielded 100 million to 130 million unique TCR beta sequences.

Germline V gives CDR1 GTSNPN, CDR2 SVGIG (reference sequence). The CDR3 spans 12 residues. The primer mix had 60 Vbeta and 13 Jbeta primers. The repertoire was sequenced with immunoSEQ multiplex PCR; TCRdb's copy has only in-frame clones and lacks some. The sample includes roughly 70,000 clones, around three quarters of them seen just once. This chain uses TRBV30 with TRBJ2-5; D is possibly TRBD2 (5 bases). The DNA matches TRBJ2-7 better at its end, which makes the J call doubtful. The receptor was isolated from a man aged 50 to 60 in good health and CMV-seronegative. Sample: PBMCs. CDR3 amino acids: CAWSARDYEQYF. The CDR3 DNA reads TGTGCCTGGAGTGCGAGGGACTACGAGCAGTACTTC.